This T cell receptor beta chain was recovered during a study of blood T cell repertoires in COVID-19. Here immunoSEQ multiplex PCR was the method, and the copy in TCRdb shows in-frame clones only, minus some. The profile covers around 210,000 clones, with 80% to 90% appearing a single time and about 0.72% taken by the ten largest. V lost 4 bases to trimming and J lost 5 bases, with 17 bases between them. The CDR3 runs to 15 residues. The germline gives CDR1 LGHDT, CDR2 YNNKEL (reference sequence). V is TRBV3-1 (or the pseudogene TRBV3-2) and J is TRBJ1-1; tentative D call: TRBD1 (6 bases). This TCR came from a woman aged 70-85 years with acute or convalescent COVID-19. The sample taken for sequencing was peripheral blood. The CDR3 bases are TGTGCCAGCAGCCCCGCGGGGGCATTAGGAACTGAAGCTTTCTTT. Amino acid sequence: CASSPAGALGTEAFF.